The clone carrying this T cell receptor (beta chain) showed up many times. Its antigen remains unidentified. These data are taken from a study of T cells in Graves' hyperthyroidism and ophthalmopathy. Study observations and caveats: Appearing also in blood were most of the thyroid clonotypes expanded above 0.001.

RNA transcripts provided the source from which TCR beta CDR3 regions were amplified. The HTBI primer set was used in a first-round RT-PCR of the TCR CDR3. Using its own MiXCR run on the multiplex PCR reads, TCRdb lists one record per CDR3 protein. The repertoire holds 600,000 or so distinct CDR3 sequences, with under 20% as singletons. If no ophthalmopathy progression occurred within 18 months, Graves' hyperthyroidism was stable. Lactation, pregnancy, other autoimmune disease or uncontrolled infection led to exclusion of patients. Material: blood. The sequence derives from a woman in her twenties or thirties with Graves' hyperthyroidism.

The CDR3 spells CASSLRLGIGELFF. For the CDR3, the DNA is TGTGCCAGCAGCTTGAGGTTAGGCATCGGGGAGCTGTTTTTT. J is TRBJ2-2 and V is TRBV5-6, with no clear D. CDR1 is SGHDT and CDR2 is YYEEEE in the germline V gene. The CDR3 totals 14 residues. V was pared by 1 base and J by 7 bases, with 11 bases between.